This entry lists 21 T cell receptor beta chains sequenced from one sample in a study of T cells after yellow fever vaccination. A single record per CDR3 protein comes from TCRdb applying MiXCR to the 5' RACE reads. The table has hundreds of thousands of distinct CDR3 sequences, roughly 3.5% seen once. The input for sequencing was PBMCs, taken on the day of the yellow fever booster vaccination. These receptors were taken from a man in his late teens or twenties who received the YFV17D yellow fever vaccine.

The CDR3 coding sequence is TGCGCCAGCAGCCAGGTCAACTGGGAGACCCAGTACTTC. Amino acids: CASSQVNWETQYF. The chain carries TRBV4-1 and TRBJ2-5; D is uncertain. The CDR3 is 13 amino acids. Germline V lookup: CDR1 MGHRA, CDR2 YSYEKL. Deletions cut 3 bases from V and 5 bases from J, with 10 bases between.

This clonotype has ten or more counts. The genes are TRBV21-1 and TRBJ2-5; the listed D gene, TRBD1, was not tested against the DNA. TRBV21-1 is a recognized pseudogene. The CDR3 has 17 residues. DNA of the CDR3: TGTGCCAGCAGCAAAGATAGGGCGGCAGGGTCCCCAGAGACCCAGTACTTC. Its protein is CASSKDRAAGSPETQYF.

This clonotype was seen ten or more times. J is TRBJ1-1 and V is TRBV12-3 or TRBV12-4, with TRBD1 identical over 7 bases. V shed 8 bases, J shed 4 bases, and the junction held 10 bases outside the gene matches. The CDR3 has 14 residues. CDR3 in DNA: TGTGCCAGCGCTATTCAGGGGGGCGTCACTGAAGCTTTCTTT. Encoded protein: CASAIQGGVTEAFF.

This clonotype was found a few times. V gene TRBV6-2 or TRBV6-3 combines with J gene TRBJ2-7; D perhaps matches TRBD1 (6 bases). Trimming pared 6 bases from V and 6 bases from J, leaving 21 bases between. Germline-derived CDR1 and CDR2 are MNHEY and SVGEGT. The CDR3 runs to 15 residues. This chain's CDR3 is CASSPRTEPLLEQYV. The CDR3, as DNA: TGTGCCAGCAGCCCCAGGACAGAACCCCTACTCGAGCAGTACGTC.

In this sample, this clonotype turned up many times. Germline is not matched at one junction end, which may reflect a read error. The gene calls are TRBV15 and TRBJ2-3; a weak D match, TRBD1 (5 bases). The germline CDR1 and CDR2 sequences are LNHNV and YYDKDF (reference sequence). This CDR3 spans 12 amino acids. CDR3 sequence: CATSRDGQLRAF. DNA of the CDR3: TGTGCCACCAGCAGAGACGGCCAACTCAGGGCTTTT.

This clonotype has just a few counts. V and J are TRBV4-3 and TRBJ2-7, with D maybe TRBD2 (6 bases). The CDR3 runs to 15 residues. V shed 0 bases and J shed 1 base, with 10 bases lying between them. Germline V gene lookup returns CDR1 LGHNA and CDR2 YSLEER. CDR3 coding DNA: TGCGCCAGCAGCCAAGATCAGAGCGGGTCCTACGAGCAGTACTTC. Translation gives CASSQDQSGSYEQYF.

J is TRBJ2-7 and V is TRBV28; D remains unclear. CDR1 and CDR2 (germline): MDHEN, SYDVKM. This CDR3 has 11 amino acids. V lost 6 bases and J lost 5, with 8 bases in between. CDR3 nucleotide sequence: TGTGCCAGCAGAACCCGGAACGAGCAGTACGTC. Its translation: CASRTRNEQYV.

This clonotype was picked up many times. The V gene is TRBV5-1, the J gene TRBJ2-1, with D possibly TRBD1 on 7 matching bases. V lost 6 bases and J lost 4, with 14 bases in between. CDR1 and CDR2 from the germline V gene are SGHRS and YFSETQ. The CDR3 has 14 residues. The CDR3 reads CASKEGAQYNEQFF. The CDR3 coding sequence is TGCGCCAGCAAGGAGGGGGCGCAGTACAATGAGCAGTTCTTC.

This clonotype has a count of ten or more. The CDR3 DNA is TGTGCCAGCAGTAGGTGGGTGAGCTCCTACAATGAGCAGTTCTTC. Its translation is CASSRWVSSYNEQFF. The rearrangement uses TRBV6-5 and TRBJ2-1; no clear D gene. The germline V gene encodes CDR1 MNHEY and CDR2 SVGAGI. V lost 5 bases, J lost 0 bases, and 11 bases lay in between. The CDR3 sequence is 15 residues long.

This clonotype was picked up many times. The chain employs TRBV27 and TRBJ2-7, with 8 bases matching TRBD1. This CDR3 is built from 14 residues. Germline CDR1 MNHEY, CDR2 SMNVEV (reference sequence). Unmatched junction bases numbered 6, after V lost 5 bases and J lost 3 bases. The CDR3 coding sequence is TGTGCCAGCAGTAGAGACAGGGGTTACTACGAGCAGTACTTC. Protein: CASSRDRGYYEQYF.

This clonotype has only a few counts. This rearrangement joins TRBV5-5 to TRBJ1-1; D ambiguous. V shed 4 bases and J shed 11 bases, with 15 bases lying between them. This CDR3 contains 12 residues. Germline loops: CDR1 SGHKS, CDR2 YYEKEE (reference sequence). The CDR3 is CASSVEWVGAFF. The CDR3, as DNA: TGTGCCAGCAGCGTGGAATGGGTAGGGGCTTTCTTT.

This clonotype was seen a handful of times. Here the CDR3 DNA reads TGTGCCAGTAGTATCCAGGGGGCGGACACTGAAGCTTTCTTT. Translation: CASSIQGADTEAFF. J is TRBJ1-1 and V is TRBV19; TRBD1 matches at 8 bases. The CDR3 has 14 amino acids. Losses at the gene ends were 3 bases for V and 3 bases for J; bases not matched to a gene: 3. Per the germline V gene, CDR1 is LNHDA and CDR2 is SQIVND (reference sequence).

This clonotype was observed many times. The gene calls are TRBV20-1 and TRBJ2-5; possible D gene TRBD2, 6 bases. Germline loops: CDR1 DFQATT, CDR2 SNEGSKA (reference sequence). Trimming shortened V by 6 bases and J by 4 bases, and 9 bases separated the two germline ends. The CDR3 sequence is 11 residues long. CDR3 loop: CSAGLIETQYF. The CDR3 region has the DNA TGCAGTGCCGGACTAATAGAGACCCAGTACTTC.

This rearrangement joins TRBV19 to TRBJ1-4; perhaps TRBD1 as D (6 bases). CDR3 length: 16 amino acids. In germline, CDR1 is LNHDA, CDR2 SQIVND (reference sequence). V was shortened by 6 bases and J by 0 bases, with 14 bases between the two germline ends. CDR3 bases: TGTGCCAGTAGACAGGGAAGGGCTGCAACTAATGAAAAACTGTTTTTT. This codes for CASRQGRAATNEKLFF.

In its sample, this clonotype was seen many times. The chain carries TRBV18 and TRBJ2-1; no definite D call. Germline CDR1 KGHSH, CDR2 LQKENI. The CDR3 runs 12 residues. The V end was cut by 3 bases, the J end by 8 bases, with 8 bases between. This CDR3 is CASSPASDEQFF. CDR3 coding DNA: TGTGCCAGCTCACCGGCGAGTGATGAGCAGTTCTTC.

This clonotype was recorded at least ten times. The chain employs TRBV29-1 and TRBJ2-7; 12 bases are shared with TRBD2. From germline, CDR1 is SQVTM and CDR2 ANQGSEA. Trimming at V came to 5 bases and at J to 3 bases, leaving 11 bases not matched to a gene. This CDR3 has 16 amino acids. The CDR3 loop reads CSVSGLAGFYFYEQYF. Here the CDR3 DNA reads TGCAGCGTTTCTGGACTAGCGGGGTTCTATTTCTACGAGCAGTACTTC.

J is TRBJ2-7 and V is TRBV20-1, with D perhaps assigned TRBD1 or TRBD2 (5 bases each). The germline gives CDR1 DFQATT, CDR2 SNEGSKA (reference sequence). V lost 2 bases, J lost 5 bases, and 19 bases lay in between. The CDR3 sequence is 15 residues long. The CDR3 nucleotides read TGCAGTGCTAGACGAGGGTATGATCGGGGCCACGAGCAGTACTTC. Amino acid sequence: CSARRGYDRGHEQYF.

This chain links TRBV20-1 with TRBJ2-4; D might be TRBD1 or TRBD2, each matching 6 bases. The germline gives CDR1 DFQATT, CDR2 SNEGSKA (reference sequence). This CDR3 is 19 amino acids long. V lost 5 bases and J 0 bases, leaving 26 bases between the germline ends. CDR3 DNA sequence: TGCAGTGCTTCCAGAGGGGGGACCACTCGGCCGATAGCCAAAAACATTCAGTACTTC. Its protein is CSASRGGTTRPIAKNIQYF.

Many counts were recorded for this clonotype. In nucleotides, the CDR3 is TGCAGTGCCCGCCAGGGACAGGGGGCTGTCTTTGGCTACACCTTC. Translation gives CSARQGQGAVFGYTF. The chain carries TRBV20-1 and TRBJ1-2, with TRBD1 matching over 12 bases. The CDR3 contains 15 residues. The V gene end was trimmed by 6 bases and the J gene end by 7 bases; junction bases not matched to a gene: 12. Germline-derived CDR1 and CDR2 are DFQATT and SNEGSKA (reference sequence).

At least ten counts were recorded for this clonotype. The chain has TRBV6-5 and TRBJ1-1; D call uncertain. The V and J ends lost 2 bases and 3 bases respectively, with 10 bases between them. This CDR3 has 14 residues. CDR1 and CDR2 (germline): MNHEY, SVGAGI. The CDR3 region is CASSYAAFDTEAFF. The CDR3 nucleotides read TGTGCCAGCAGTTACGCGGCGTTTGACACTGAAGCTTTCTTT.

This clonotype has at least ten counts. This chain links TRBV6-5 with TRBJ2-3; TRBD2 agrees at 7 bases. Germline assignment: CDR1 MNHEY and CDR2 SVGAGI. This CDR3 contains 15 residues. The V and J ends lost 3 bases and 3 bases, in that order; junction bases with no gene match: 6. CDR3 sequence (DNA): TGTGCCAGCAGTTATGCGGCTAGCGGAACAGATACGCAGTATTTT. It is translated as CASSYAASGTDTQYF.